This T cell receptor beta chain was sequenced in a study of T cell responses to AZD1222 COVID-19 vaccine. Profiled with immunoSEQ multiplex PCR; TCRdb holds only in-frame clones, not every one. The repertoire holds 140,000 to 150,000 clones, with over 75% as singletons. The junction had 4 bases not matched to a gene; V was cut back by 2 bases and J by 6 bases. The CDR3 contains 14 residues. From germline, CDR1 is SGDLS and CDR2 YYNGEE. The receptor was isolated from an adult who received the MenACWY meningococcal vaccine as a control. J is TRBJ2-3 and V is TRBV9; TRBD2 aligns across 9 bases. The sample consisted of peripheral blood, taken 28 days after the second dose of the MenACWY control vaccine. CDR3 residues: CASSVLAGSDTQYF. The CDR3 bases are TGTGCCAGCAGCGTGCTAGCGGGGTCGGATACGCAGTATTTT.